This record looks at one TCR beta chain sequence and its context. Its antigen is still unknown. iRepertoire HTBI primers and Arm-PCR of CDR3 regions built TCR beta libraries. Using its own MiXCR run on the multiplex PCR reads, TCRdb lists one record per CDR3 protein. Of 350,000 to 500,000 distinct CDR3 sequences in the sample, 12% to 15% were seen once. The time point denotes: newly diagnosed GD, antithyroid drugs for less than 3 months. RNA from PBMCs was the source of the TCR library. The data derive from a study of regulatory T cells in long-lasting Graves disease. Study-wide results and caveats: Persistent-disease Graves' patients showed less TCR diversity than new cases.

These data were also filed under a second study, of T cells in Graves' hyperthyroidism and ophthalmopathy. That paper states: The study enrolled patients aged 18 to 65 with newly diagnosed hyperthyroidism of under 2 months' duration.

The clonotype comes from a woman in her fifties or sixties with Graves disease. The material sequenced was peripheral blood mononuclear cells (PBMCs), taken at new diagnosis, from a patient treated with antithyroid drugs.

The CDR3 region has the DNA TGTGCCATCAGTGACACGGGAGACAGGGGCGCTTCACCCCTCCACTTT. It is translated as CAISDTGDRGASPLHF. The V gene is TRBV10-3, the J gene TRBJ1-6; 8 nucleotides agree with TRBD1. The V gene's germline CDR1 is ENHRY and CDR2 SYGVKD. The V and J ends lost 3 bases and 9 bases, in that order; junction bases with no gene match: 10. CDR3 length equals 16 residues.